The table lists the clone carrying this TCR beta chain with a count of one. What it binds is not known. TCRdb's copy holds only in-frame clones and misses some; the assay was immunoSEQ multiplex PCR. Among some 19,000 clones listed, approximately 90% were seen once. The data were obtained in a study of T cells in localized non-small cell lung cancer. Germline CDR1 is KGHSH and CDR2 is LQKENI. The ends were cut back, 4 bases at V and 0 bases at J, with 8 bases in the middle. This CDR3 comprises 14 residues. Study-wide results and caveats: Uninvolved adjacent lung had more T cell clonality than any other tissue, topping tumor.

The sample was peripheral blood, taken before any cancer treatment. The receptor's source is a male donor older than 55 with stage I squamous cell lung carcinoma. The rearrangement joins TRBV18 to TRBJ2-3; D is undetermined. The CDR3 protein is CASSQPSSTDTQYF. DNA of the CDR3: TGTGCCAGCTCACAACCCTCTAGCACAGATACGCAGTATTTT.